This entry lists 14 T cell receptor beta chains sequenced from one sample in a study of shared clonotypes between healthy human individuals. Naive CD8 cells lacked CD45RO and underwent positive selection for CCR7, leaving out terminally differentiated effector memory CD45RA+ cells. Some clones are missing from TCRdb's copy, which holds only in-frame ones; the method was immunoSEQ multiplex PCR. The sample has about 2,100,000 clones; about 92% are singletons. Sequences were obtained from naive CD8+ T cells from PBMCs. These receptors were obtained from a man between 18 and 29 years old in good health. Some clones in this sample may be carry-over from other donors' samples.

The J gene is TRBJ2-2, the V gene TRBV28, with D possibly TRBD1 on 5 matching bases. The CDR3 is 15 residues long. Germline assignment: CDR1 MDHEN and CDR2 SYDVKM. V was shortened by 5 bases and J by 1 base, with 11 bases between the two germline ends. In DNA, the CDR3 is TGTGCCAGCAGTCCGGACATTCTGAACACCGGGGAGCTGTTTTTT. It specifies CASSPDILNTGELFF.

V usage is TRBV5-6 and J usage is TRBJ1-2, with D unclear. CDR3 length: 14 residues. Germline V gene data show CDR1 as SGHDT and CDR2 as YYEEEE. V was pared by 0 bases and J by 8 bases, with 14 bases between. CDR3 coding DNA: TGTGCCAGCAGCTTGGGTCGGGCCATCGTGGGCTACACCTTC. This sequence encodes CASSLGRAIVGYTF.

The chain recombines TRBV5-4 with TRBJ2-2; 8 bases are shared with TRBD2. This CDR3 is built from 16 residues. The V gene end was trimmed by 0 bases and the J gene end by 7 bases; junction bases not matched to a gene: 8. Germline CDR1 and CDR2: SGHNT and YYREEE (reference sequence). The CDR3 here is CASSLDREGRNGELFF. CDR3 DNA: TGTGCCAGCAGCTTGGACCGGGAGGGCCGGAACGGGGAGCTGTTTTTT.

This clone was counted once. The CDR3 loop reads CASSPTGTPTDEQYF. CDR3 in DNA: TGTGCCAGCAGCCCCACCGGGACACCAACAGATGAGCAGTATTTT. This chain joins TRBV7-2 and TRBJ2-3; D possibly corresponds to TRBD1 (6 bases). Germline loops: CDR1 SGHTA, CDR2 FQGNSA. This CDR3 region has 15 residues. The germline V and J ends were trimmed by 5 bases and 11 bases, with 23 bases remaining between them.

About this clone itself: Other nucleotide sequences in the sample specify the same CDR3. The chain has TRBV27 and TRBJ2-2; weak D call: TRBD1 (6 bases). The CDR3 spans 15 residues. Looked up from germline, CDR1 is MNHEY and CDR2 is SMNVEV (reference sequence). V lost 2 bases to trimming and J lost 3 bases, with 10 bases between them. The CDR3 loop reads CASSLLQGYTGELFF. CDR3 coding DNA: TGTGCCAGCAGTTTACTACAGGGTTACACCGGGGAGCTGTTTTTT.

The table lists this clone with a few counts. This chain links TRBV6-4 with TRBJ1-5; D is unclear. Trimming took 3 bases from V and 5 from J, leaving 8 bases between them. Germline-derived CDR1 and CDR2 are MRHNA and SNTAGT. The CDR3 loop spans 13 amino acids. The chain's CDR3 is CASSESPYQPQHF. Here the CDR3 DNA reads TGTGCCAGCAGTGAATCTCCGTATCAGCCCCAGCATTTT.

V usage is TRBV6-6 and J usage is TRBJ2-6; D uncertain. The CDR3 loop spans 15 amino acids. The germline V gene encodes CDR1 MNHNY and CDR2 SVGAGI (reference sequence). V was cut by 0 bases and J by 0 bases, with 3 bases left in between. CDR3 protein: CASSYSLSGANVLTF. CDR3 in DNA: TGTGCCAGCAGTTACTCCCTCTCTGGGGCCAACGTCCTGACTTTC.

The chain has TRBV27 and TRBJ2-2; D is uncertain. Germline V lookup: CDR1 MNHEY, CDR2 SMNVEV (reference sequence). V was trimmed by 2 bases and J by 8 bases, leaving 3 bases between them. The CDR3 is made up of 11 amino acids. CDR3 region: CASSLPGELFF. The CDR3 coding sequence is TGTGCCAGCAGTTTACCGGGGGAGCTGTTTTTT.

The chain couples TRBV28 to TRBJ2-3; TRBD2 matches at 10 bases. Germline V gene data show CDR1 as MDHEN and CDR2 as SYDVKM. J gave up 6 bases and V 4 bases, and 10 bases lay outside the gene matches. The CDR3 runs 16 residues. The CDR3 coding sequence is TGTGCCAGCAGTTCGGGACTAGCGCCGCGAAGGGATACGCAGTATTTT. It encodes CASSSGLAPRRDTQYF.

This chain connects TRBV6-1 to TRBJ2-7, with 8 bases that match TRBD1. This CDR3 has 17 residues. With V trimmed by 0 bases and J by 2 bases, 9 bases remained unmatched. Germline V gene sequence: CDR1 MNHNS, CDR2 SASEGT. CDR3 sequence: CASSEAGLSGGPYEQYF. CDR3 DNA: TGTGCCAGCAGTGAAGCTGGCCTTTCAGGGGGCCCCTACGAGCAGTACTTC.

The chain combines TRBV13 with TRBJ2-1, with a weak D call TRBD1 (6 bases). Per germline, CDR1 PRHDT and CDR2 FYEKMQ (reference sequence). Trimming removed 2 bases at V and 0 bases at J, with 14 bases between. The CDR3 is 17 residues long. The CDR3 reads CASSLLPGHTSYNEQFF. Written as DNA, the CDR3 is TGTGCCAGCAGCTTACTCCCGGGACACACCTCCTACAATGAGCAGTTCTTC.

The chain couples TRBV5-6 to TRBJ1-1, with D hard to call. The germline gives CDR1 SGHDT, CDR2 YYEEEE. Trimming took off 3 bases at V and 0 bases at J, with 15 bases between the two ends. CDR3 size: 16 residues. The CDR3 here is CASSSTTRLVNTEAFF. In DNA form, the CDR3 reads TGTGCCAGCAGCTCCACGACCAGGTTGGTGAACACTGAAGCTTTCTTT.

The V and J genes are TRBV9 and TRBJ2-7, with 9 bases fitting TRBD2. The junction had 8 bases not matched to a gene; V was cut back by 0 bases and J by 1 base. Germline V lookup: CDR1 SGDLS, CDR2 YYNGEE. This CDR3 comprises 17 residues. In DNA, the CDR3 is TGTGCCAGCAGCGTAGGAGGCGGGAGGGAGGTGTCCTACGAGCAGTACTTC. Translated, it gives CASSVGGGREVSYEQYF.

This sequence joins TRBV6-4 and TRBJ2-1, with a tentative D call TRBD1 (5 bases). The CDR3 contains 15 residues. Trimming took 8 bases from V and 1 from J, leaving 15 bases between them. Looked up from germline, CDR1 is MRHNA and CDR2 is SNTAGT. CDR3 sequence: CASGESGASYNEQFF. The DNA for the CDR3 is TGTGCCAGCGGAGAAAGTGGGGCATCCTACAATGAGCAGTTCTTC.